These 8 T cell receptor beta chains were sequenced from one sample in a study of tumor-infiltrating lymphocytes in primary liver carcinoma. Blood RNA originated from unsorted whole blood, with germline DNA additionally extracted. Total RNA (approximately 500 ng) served as template for TCR beta cDNA synthesis primed by a constant-region primer. ARM-PCR, slightly modified, supplied the TCR beta libraries through three nested multiplex PCR rounds. The first two PCR rounds used TRBV1-TRBV30 primers with a Cbeta primer, 9 to 10 cycles each. MiXCR, applied by TCRdb to the multiplex PCR reads, yields one record per CDR3 protein. The sample lists about 180,000 distinct CDR3 sequences; about 60% were seen once. Sample: peripheral blood. These receptors were obtained from a man aged 40-50 years with primary liver carcinoma and hepatitis B virus infection.

This rearrangement joins TRBV12-3 or TRBV12-4 to TRBJ1-2; D unclear. V was pared by 3 bases and J by 4 bases, with 6 bases between. CDR3 length: 12 amino acids. In nucleotides, the CDR3 is TGTGCCAGCAGTTTGTCCTTCTATGGCTACACCTTC. Translated: CASSLSFYGYTF.

Only a few counts were recorded for this clonotype. The CDR3 sequence is CASSQGPGASDIQYF. The CDR3 DNA is TGCGCCAGCAGCCAAGGGCCGGGGGCGTCGGACATTCAGTACTTC. The chain employs TRBV4-1 and TRBJ2-4; D may match TRBD1 or TRBD2 (6 bases each). The V gene's germline CDR1 is MGHRA and CDR2 YSYEKL. The CDR3 length is 15 residues. Trimming pared 1 base from V and 8 bases from J, leaving 15 bases between.

J is TRBJ2-5 and V is TRBV7-8, with TRBD1 matching over 7 bases. The CDR3 sequence is 14 residues long. Trimming cost V 6 bases and J 2 bases; bases outside gene matches: 6. Germline CDR1 SGHVS, CDR2 FQNEAQ. The CDR3 region has the DNA TGTGCCAGCAGTTTGGGGACAGTTCAAGAGACCCAGTACTTC. It specifies CASSLGTVQETQYF. The full variable domain, completed using reference TRBV7-8 and TRBJ2-5, is GAGVSQSPRYKVAKRGQDVALRCDPISGHVSLFWYQQALGQGPEFLTYFQNEAQLDKSGLPSDRFFAERPEGSVSTLKIQRTQQEDSAVYLCASSLGTVQETQYFGPGTRLLVL.

In regard to this clonotype: A read error may be the cause here, since a much bigger clone is one base away. V is TRBV29-1 and J is TRBJ1-5; no reliable D call. Germline-derived CDR1 and CDR2 are SQVTM and ANQGSEA. Trimming took off 6 bases at V and 9 bases at J, with 3 bases between the two ends. The CDR3 runs 8 residues. CDR3 sequence (DNA): TGCAGCGTGGGGCCCCAGCATTTT. As protein: CSVGPQHF.

V is TRBV28 and J is TRBJ1-1; the D is unclear. Germline CDR1 MDHEN, CDR2 SYDVKM. Trimming shortened V by 7 bases and J by 1 base, and 10 bases separated the two germline ends. This CDR3 spans 13 amino acids. CDR3 in amino acids: CASTNSENTEAFF. The CDR3 DNA sequence: TGTGCCAGCACCAACAGTGAGAACACTGAAGCTTTCTTT.

The CDR3 reads CSVQGGGNQPQHF. CDR3 sequence (DNA): TGCAGCGTTCAGGGAGGCGGCAATCAGCCCCAGCATTTT. This rearrangement joins TRBV29-1 to TRBJ1-5, with a possible D match to TRBD1 (5 bases). Trimming took off 5 bases at V and 2 bases at J, with 10 bases between the two ends. CDR3 length: 13 residues. Germline CDR1 reads SQVTM; CDR2 reads ANQGSEA.

The chain links TRBV5-5 to TRBJ2-3; perhaps D is TRBD1 or TRBD2 (6 bases each). The CDR3 covers 13 residues. Germline loops: CDR1 SGHKS, CDR2 YYEKEE (reference sequence). Trimming took off 3 bases at V and 5 bases at J, with 10 bases between the two ends. CDR3 residues: CASSSEGGDTQYF. The CDR3, as DNA: TGTGCCAGCAGCTCTGAGGGGGGAGATACGCAGTATTTT.

Notes on this clonotype: A clone one base away is much larger, so this may be a read error. The chain employs TRBV11-1 and TRBJ2-1; 8 nucleotides match TRBD1. Unmatched junction bases numbered 12, after V lost 4 bases and J lost 7 bases. Germline assignment: CDR1 SGHAT and CDR2 FQDESV (reference sequence). CDR3 length: 16 residues. Written as DNA, the CDR3 is TGTGCCAGCAGCTCATCGACAGGGGACACGGGTAATGAGCAGTTCTTC. The encoded protein is CASSSSTGDTGNEQFF.